The 32 T cell receptor beta chains in this list originate from one sample, sequenced in a study of blood T cell repertoires in COVID-19. Profiled with immunoSEQ multiplex PCR; TCRdb holds only in-frame clones, not every one. The table has about 320,000 clones, roughly 90% seen once; the top ten hold roughly 2.6%. Sequenced material: PBMCs or T cells enriched from blood (not recorded which). All receptors come from a man aged 55 to 69 who had recovered from COVID-19.

The V call is TRBV19, the J call TRBJ1-2; TRBD1 matches 8 bases. The V segment lost 3 bases and the J segment 8 bases; nucleotides outside the gene matches: 5. Germline-derived CDR1 and CDR2 are LNHDA and SQIVND (reference sequence). This CDR3 comprises 13 residues. The CDR3 nucleotides are TGTGCCAGTAGTATGGACAGGGAGAAGGGCTACACCTTC. It specifies CASSMDREKGYTF.

This clone was seen a single time. The V gene is TRBV2, the J gene TRBJ2-1; 9 nucleotides agree with TRBD1. This CDR3 has 14 amino acids. Germline CDR1 SNHLY, CDR2 FYNNEI. V trimming: 6 bases; J trimming: 15 bases; junction bases outside the gene matches: 15. The CDR3: CASRGQGSRTPLFF. CDR3 sequence (DNA): TGTGCCAGCAGGGGACAGGGAAGTCGAACCCCGCTGTTCTTC. Complete variable domain (other parts from reference TRBV2 and TRBJ2-1): EPEVTQTPSHQVTQMGQEVILRCVPISNHLYFYWYRQILGQKVEFLVSFYNNEISEKSEIFDDQFSVERPDGSNFTLKIRSTKLEDSAMYFCASRGQGSRTPLFFGPGTRLTVL.

The chain links TRBV3-1 (or the pseudogene TRBV3-2) to TRBJ2-3, with a possible D match to TRBD2 (6 bases). Germline values: CDR1 LGHDT, CDR2 YNNKEL (reference sequence). The length of the CDR3 is 14 residues. The V end lost 4 bases, the J end lost 6 bases, and 14 bases lay between the germline ends. This CDR3 is CASSLIGEADTQYF. CDR3 coding DNA: TGTGCCAGCAGCCTAATTGGGGAGGCGGATACGCAGTATTTT.

The chain employs TRBV18 and TRBJ1-1; 8 bases line up with TRBD1. The CDR3 spans 15 residues. The germline V gene has CDR1 KGHSH and CDR2 LQKENI. The V gene end was trimmed by 2 bases and the J gene end by 2 bases; junction bases not matched to a gene: 4. This chain's CDR3 is CASSPKTGGNTEAFF. The DNA for the CDR3 is TGTGCCAGCTCACCAAAAACAGGGGGTAACACTGAAGCTTTCTTT.

The DNA for the CDR3 is TGTGCCAGCAGCGCCGGGACTAGCGGGGGGGCCGGGGAGACCCAGTACTTC. It yields the protein CASSAGTSGGAGETQYF. This rearrangement joins TRBV3-1 (or the pseudogene TRBV3-2) to TRBJ2-5; TRBD2 matches 16 bases. V shed 5 bases and J 5 bases; nucleotides not matched to a gene: 8. The CDR3 totals 17 residues. Germline CDR1 LGHDT, CDR2 YNNKEL (reference sequence).

The rearrangement joins TRBV6-5 to TRBJ1-1; no reliable D call. CDR1 and CDR2 from the germline V gene are MNHEY and SVGAGI. The CDR3 runs to 16 residues. The V end lost 0 bases, the J end lost 1 base, and 12 bases lay between the germline ends. This CDR3 reads CASSYSSGHRNTEAFF. CDR3 sequence (DNA): TGTGCCAGCAGTTACTCGTCGGGTCATCGGAACACTGAAGCTTTCTTT.

This clone has only one observation. The chain carries TRBV5-1 and TRBJ2-5; TRBD2 aligns across 8 bases. This CDR3 region has 15 residues. Trimming removed 4 bases from V and 3 bases from J; junction bases left unmatched: 8. CDR1 and CDR2 from the germline V gene are SGHRS and YFSETQ. CDR3 DNA: TGCGCCAGCAGCCGTACGGGGGGGTTTAAAGAGACCCAGTACTTC. As protein: CASSRTGGFKETQYF.

The CDR3 loop is CAAAGGPTLGTDTQYF. DNA for the CDR3: TGTGCCGCCGCCGGGGGTCCTACCCTCGGTACAGATACGCAGTATTTT. This chain links TRBV10-3 with TRBJ2-3, with D perhaps matching TRBD2 (6 bases). V was shortened by 11 bases and J by 3 bases, with 24 bases between the two germline ends. Germline V CDR1 and CDR2: ENHRY, SYGVKD. This CDR3 spans 16 amino acids.

V and J are TRBV18 and TRBJ1-4; D is possibly TRBD1 (6 bases). The V end was cut by 2 bases, the J end by 5 bases, with 9 bases between. The length of the CDR3 is 14 residues. The V gene's germline CDR1 is KGHSH and CDR2 LQKENI. In DNA, the CDR3 is TGTGCCAGCTCACCAGGCAGGGGAAATGAAAAACTGTTTTTT. It specifies CASSPGRGNEKLFF.

The chain joins TRBV2 to TRBJ2-7, with D possibly being TRBD2 (6 bases). The V end was cut by 7 bases, the J end by 0 bases, with 10 bases between. The CDR3 runs to 13 residues. CDR1 and CDR2 from the germline V gene are SNHLY and FYNNEI. CDR3 in amino acids: CASKEGSSYEQYF. The CDR3 DNA is TGTGCCAGCAAGGAGGGAAGCTCCTACGAGCAGTACTTC.

As concerns this clone: The DNA is omitted, as the CDR3 cannot be located on it reliably, and the CDR3 follows TCRdb's listing. The chain is built from TRBV2 and TRBJ1-5. Germline V CDR1 and CDR2: SNHLY, FYNNEI. The CDR3 region is 14 residues in length, termini included. The chain's CDR3 is CASSDFRGSQPQHF.

The chain recombines TRBV5-1 with TRBJ1-4, with 9 positions matching TRBD1. The CDR3 length is 16 residues. The germline V gene encodes CDR1 SGHRS and CDR2 YFSETQ. Trimming removed 3 bases from V and 8 bases from J; junction bases left unmatched: 11. The CDR3 reads CASSYNPDRGPEKLFF. The CDR3 coding sequence is TGCGCCAGCAGCTACAACCCGGACAGGGGTCCAGAAAAACTGTTTTTT.

The genes are TRBV23-1 and TRBJ2-3; TRBD1 agrees at 7 bases. TRBV23-1 is treated as an ORF (open reading frame) with a function not yet certain. The CDR3 has 18 residues. With 4 bases clipped from V and 2 bases from J, the junction kept 15 bases outside the gene matches. The CDR3 DNA reads as TGCGCCAGCAGTCTCATCCGGGACAGCAATCCACACACAGATACGCAGTATTTT. The encoded protein is CASSLIRDSNPHTDTQYF.

This clone has only one observation. The DNA of the CDR3 is TGTGCCAGCAGCATAGGGACAGGAGATTACTACGAGCAGTACTTC. Encoded protein: CASSIGTGDYYEQYF. The chain carries TRBV5-4 and TRBJ2-7, with 8 bases identical to TRBD1. V lost 4 bases, J lost 3 bases, and 9 bases stayed unmatched. The CDR3 totals 15 residues. The V gene's germline CDR1 is SGHNT and CDR2 YYREEE (reference sequence). Full variable domain (rest looked up from reference TRBV5-4 and TRBJ2-7): ETGVTQSPTHLIKTRGQQVTLRCSSQSGHNTVSWYQQALGQGPQFIFQYYREEENGRGNFPPRFSGLQFPNYSSELNVNALELDDSALYLCASSIGTGDYYEQYFGPGTRLTVT.

This clone was seen just once. In nucleotides, the CDR3 is TGTGCCAGTAGTAAGGGACAGGGAGATCAGCCCCAGCATTTT. Translated: CASSKGQGDQPQHF. The J gene is TRBJ1-5, the V gene TRBV19, with TRBD1 identical over 9 bases. This CDR3 contains 14 residues. V lost 4 bases and J lost 5; bases outside the gene matches: 3. Germline assignment: CDR1 LNHDA and CDR2 SQIVND (reference sequence).

This clone occurred once. V gene TRBV5-1 combines with J gene TRBJ2-1; D not certain. CDR1 SGHRS and CDR2 YFSETQ come from the germline V gene. This CDR3 has 15 amino acids. The ends were cut back, 4 bases at V and 0 bases at J, with 11 bases in the middle. CDR3: CASSSLPSSYNEQFF. The CDR3 DNA reads TGCGCCAGCAGCAGTCTTCCGAGCTCCTACAATGAGCAGTTCTTC.

The CDR3 DNA is TGCGCCAGCAGCCAAGTGCAGGGGGCCGGTAATTCACCCCTCCACTTT. Its translation: CASSQVQGAGNSPLHF. V and J are TRBV4-1 and TRBJ1-6; 8 nucleotides agree with TRBD1. Germline V CDR1 and CDR2: MGHRA, YSYEKL. Trimming took 1 base from V and 6 from J; bases not matched to a gene: 5. The CDR3 sequence is 16 residues long.

The chain joins TRBV7-8 to TRBJ2-7; 8 nucleotides agree with TRBD1. CDR1 and CDR2 from the germline V gene are SGHVS and FQNEAQ. The CDR3 covers 15 residues. The V segment lost 5 bases and the J segment 6 bases; nucleotides outside the gene matches: 12. CDR3 amino acids: CASSPRRQGPREQYF. As DNA, the CDR3 is TGTGCCAGCAGCCCCCGGCGACAGGGGCCGCGCGAGCAGTACTTC. The variable domain in full, completed from reference TRBV7-8 and TRBJ2-7, reads GAGVSQSPRYKVAKRGQDVALRCDPISGHVSLFWYQQALGQGPEFLTYFQNEAQLDKSGLPSDRFFAERPEGSVSTLKIQRTQQEDSAVYLCASSPRRQGPREQYFGPGTRLTVT.

CDR3 protein: CASSRTGLGAFF. The CDR3 DNA sequence: TGTGCCAGCAGCCGGACAGGGCTAGGAGCTTTCTTT. This sequence joins TRBV14 and TRBJ1-1, with 8 bases fitting TRBD1. The germline V gene has CDR1 SGHDN and CDR2 FVKESK. The CDR3 sequence is 12 residues long. V shed 4 bases and J 10 bases; nucleotides not matched to a gene: 5. Based on the CDR3 plus reference TRBV14 and TRBJ1-1, the full variable domain is EAGVTQFPSHSVIEKGQTVTLRCDPISGHDNLYWYRRVMGKEIKFLLHFVKESKQDESGMPNNRFLAERTGGTYSTLKVQPAELEDSGVYFCASSRTGLGAFFGQGTRLTVV.

J is TRBJ1-1 and V is TRBV4-3; D might be TRBD1 (6 bases). Per the germline V gene, CDR1 is LGHNA and CDR2 is YSLEER. The ends were cut back, 4 bases at V and 6 bases at J, with 6 bases in the middle. This CDR3 region has 11 residues. DNA of the CDR3: TGCGCCAGCAGCCGGGGGCCTGAAGCTTTCTTT. Encoded protein: CASSRGPEAFF.

This sequence joins TRBV4-1 and TRBJ2-1; no reliable D call. Between the trimmed V and J ends, which lost 3 bases and 9 bases, there was a span of 9 bases. The CDR3 totals 12 residues. Per the germline V gene, CDR1 is MGHRA and CDR2 is YSYEKL. CDR3 residues: CASSHILGEQFF. CDR3 bases: TGCGCCAGCAGCCATATCCTAGGTGAGCAGTTCTTC.

The chain recombines TRBV15 with TRBJ2-7, with D unclear. Trimming stripped 5 bases from V and 6 bases from J, with 8 bases between. Per germline, CDR1 LNHNV and CDR2 YYDKDF (reference sequence). This CDR3 has 11 amino acids. In DNA, the CDR3 is TGTGCCACCAGCCCTCCGGGCGAGCAGTACTTC. Translated: CATSPPGEQYF.

The CDR3 protein is CASSFEGRNEQFF. Written as DNA, the CDR3 is TGTGCCAGCAGCTTCGAGGGCCGAAATGAGCAGTTCTTC. This sequence joins TRBV5-5 and TRBJ2-1; D is perhaps TRBD2 (5 bases). V lost 2 bases, J lost 7 bases, and 10 bases lay in between. This CDR3 has 13 amino acids. Germline-derived CDR1 and CDR2 are SGHKS and YYEKEE (reference sequence).

The chain combines TRBV3-1 (or the pseudogene TRBV3-2) with TRBJ1-6; TRBD1 might be the D (5 bases). Trimming took off 0 bases at V and 14 bases at J, with 17 bases between the two ends. The CDR3 spans 15 residues. Germline CDR1 reads LGHDT; CDR2 reads YNNKEL (reference sequence). The CDR3 DNA reads TGTGCCAGCAGCCAAGAAACCCTTACAGGTATCACCCTCCACTTT. Protein product: CASSQETLTGITLHF.

The chain recombines TRBV13 with TRBJ1-1; 9 bases match TRBD1. CDR1 is PRHDT, CDR2 FYEKMQ, per germline (reference sequence). The CDR3 length is 15 residues. J lost 0 bases, V lost 7 bases, and 6 bases had no gene match. CDR3 coding DNA: TGTGCCAGCACCCGGACAGGGGACATGAACACTGAAGCTTTCTTT. Protein sequence: CASTRTGDMNTEAFF.

The chain employs TRBV6-2 or TRBV6-3 and TRBJ2-3; D remains unclear. The CDR3 covers 14 residues. Trimming left V 6 bases short and J 2 bases short, with 12 bases between. The V gene's germline CDR1 is MNHEY and CDR2 SVGEGT. The CDR3 nucleotides read TGTGCCAGCAGCCTTGGGCTATCCACAGATACGCAGTATTTT. Translated: CASSLGLSTDTQYF.

The chain uses TRBV27 and TRBJ2-7, with 12 bases fitting TRBD2. Germline V CDR1 and CDR2: MNHEY, SMNVEV (reference sequence). The V and J ends lost 6 bases and 4 bases, in that order; junction bases with no gene match: 4. The CDR3 spans 14 residues. The CDR3 loop is CASRPGTSGYEQYF. The CDR3 DNA reads as TGTGCCAGCAGACCCGGGACTAGCGGGTACGAGCAGTACTTC.

J is TRBJ1-4 and V is TRBV19; D is ambiguous. Germline V gene lookup returns CDR1 LNHDA and CDR2 SQIVND (reference sequence). The V end was cut by 5 bases, the J end by 0 bases, with 13 bases between. The CDR3 consists of 16 residues. The DNA of the CDR3 is TGTGCCAGTAGTGCCCGGGTGGTCGCAACTAATGAAAAACTGTTTTTT. This codes for CASSARVVATNEKLFF.

CDR3 DNA: TGTGCCAGCAGTCCTCAGGGTAGGGATAATTCACCCCTCCACTTT. Translating it yields CASSPQGRDNSPLHF. The V gene is TRBV7-2, the J gene TRBJ1-6; weak D call: TRBD1 (5 bases). Germline assignment: CDR1 SGHTA and CDR2 FQGNSA. The CDR3 has 15 residues. Trimming pared 6 bases from V and 5 bases from J, leaving 14 bases between.

The genes are TRBV7-2 and TRBJ1-1; D is undetermined. V was pared by 0 bases and J by 5 bases, with 13 bases between. CDR3 length: 15 amino acids. The germline gives CDR1 SGHTA, CDR2 FQGNSA. CDR3 protein: CASSLARARGTEAFF. The CDR3 DNA is TGTGCCAGCAGCTTAGCGCGGGCGCGGGGAACTGAAGCTTTCTTT.

The chain couples TRBV7-3 to TRBJ2-2; D is unresolved. The length of the CDR3 is 13 residues. Per the germline V gene, CDR1 is SGHTA and CDR2 is FQGTGA. V was clipped by 5 bases and J by 8 bases, with 12 bases between them. CDR3 amino acids: CASSEHRPGELFF. The CDR3 DNA reads TGTGCCAGCAGCGAACATCGTCCGGGGGAGCTGTTTTTT.

The V call is TRBV28, the J call TRBJ1-1; D is unclear. Germline V lookup: CDR1 MDHEN, CDR2 SYDVKM. V lost 8 bases, J lost 8 bases, and 15 bases lay in between. This CDR3 is 12 amino acids long. CDR3 region: CASSATPREAFF. The CDR3 DNA reads as TGTGCCAGCTCGGCCACGCCTAGGGAAGCTTTCTTT. The full variable domain, its missing parts supplied by reference TRBV28 and TRBJ1-1, is DVKVTQSSRYLVKRTGEKVFLECVQDMDHENMFWYRQDPGLGLRLIYFSYDVKMKEKGDIPEGYSVSREKKERFSLILESASTNQTSMYLCASSATPREAFFGQGTRLTVV.